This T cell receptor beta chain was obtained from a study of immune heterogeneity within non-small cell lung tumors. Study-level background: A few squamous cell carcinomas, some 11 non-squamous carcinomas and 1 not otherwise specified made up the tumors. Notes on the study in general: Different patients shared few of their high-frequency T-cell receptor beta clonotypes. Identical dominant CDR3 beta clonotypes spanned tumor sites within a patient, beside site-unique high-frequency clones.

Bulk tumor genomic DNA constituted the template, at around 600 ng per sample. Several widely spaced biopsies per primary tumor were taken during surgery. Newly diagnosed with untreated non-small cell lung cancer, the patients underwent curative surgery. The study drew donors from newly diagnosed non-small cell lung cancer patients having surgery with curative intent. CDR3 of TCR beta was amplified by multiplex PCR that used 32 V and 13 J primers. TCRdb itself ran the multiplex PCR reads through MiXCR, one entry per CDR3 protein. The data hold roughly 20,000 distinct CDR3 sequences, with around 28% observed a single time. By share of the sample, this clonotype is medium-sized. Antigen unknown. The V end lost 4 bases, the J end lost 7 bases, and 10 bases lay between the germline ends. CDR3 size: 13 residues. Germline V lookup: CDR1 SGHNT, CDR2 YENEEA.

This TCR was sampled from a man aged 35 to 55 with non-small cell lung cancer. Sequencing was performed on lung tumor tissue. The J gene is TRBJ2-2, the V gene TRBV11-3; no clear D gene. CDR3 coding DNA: TGTGCCAGCAGCTCCGACGTGGTCGGGGAGCTGTTTTTT. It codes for CASSSDVVGELFF.